This passage covers 16 T cell receptor beta chains from one sample sequenced in a study of beta chain features in type 1 diabetes. Every isolated RNA sample was fully reverse transcribed, so sequencing captured expressed TCRB transcripts. Clones were sequenced by immunoSEQ multiplex PCR, and TCRdb holds only the in-frame ones, with some missing. The profile covers 400,000 to 550,000 clones, with about 10% appearing a single time and over 0.04% taken by the ten largest. The sequenced material came from naive CD4+ T cells from blood. These TCRs come from a woman aged 18 to 35 in good health.

Regarding this clone: The missing conserved phenylalanine or tryptophan at the end of this CDR3 makes a read error likely. No DNA is shown, since the ends of the CDR3 on it are uncertain; the CDR3 is the one TCRdb lists. The V call is TRBV23-1, the J call TRBJ2-7. TRBV23-1 is designated an ORF whose function remains uncertain. The CDR3 numbers 14 amino acids, ends counted. The CDR3 region is CASSQRLSRALPLC.

V and J are TRBV5-1 and TRBJ2-1; a possible D gene is TRBD2 (5 bases). The CDR3 runs 15 residues. CDR1 is SGHRS, CDR2 YFSETQ, per germline. V was shortened by 0 bases and J by 2 bases, with 9 bases between the two germline ends. CDR3 coding DNA: TGCGCCAGCAGCTTGGCCAGCGGCCCCTACAATGAGCAGTTCTTC. This sequence encodes CASSLASGPYNEQFF.

V gene TRBV14 combines with J gene TRBJ1-6, with D hard to call. The V end lost 1 base, the J end lost 11 bases, and 12 bases lay between the germline ends. The V gene's germline CDR1 is SGHDN and CDR2 FVKESK. The CDR3 runs to 14 residues. The DNA of the CDR3 is TGTGCCAGCAGCCAAGGGCAGCTTATAGCACCCCTCCACTTT. Translated: CASSQGQLIAPLHF.

This rearrangement joins TRBV28 to TRBJ1-5; no firm D call. The CDR3 totals 12 residues. The germline gives CDR1 MDHEN, CDR2 SYDVKM. V lost 7 bases and J lost 6, with 10 bases in between. The CDR3 DNA is TGTGCCAGCACCAACTGGGGTCAGCCCCAGCATTTT. Translated, it gives CASTNWGQPQHF.

J is TRBJ2-1 and V is TRBV29-1; D remains unclear. The CDR3 is made up of 16 amino acids. The germline gives CDR1 SQVTM, CDR2 ANQGSEA. Trimming pared 3 bases from V and 4 bases from J, leaving 19 bases between. This CDR3 is CSVEKGPPLDYNEQFF. CDR3 coding DNA: TGCAGCGTTGAGAAAGGACCCCCGTTAGATTACAATGAGCAGTTCTTC.

The rearrangement joins TRBV5-4 to TRBJ2-3; D remains ambiguous. Germline V gives CDR1 SGHNT, CDR2 YYREEE (reference sequence). This CDR3 region has 15 residues. V lost 0 bases and J 0 bases, leaving 8 bases between the germline ends. The CDR3 region has the DNA TGTGCCAGCAGCTTGGACCTGGGAAGCACAGATACGCAGTATTTT. Protein product: CASSLDLGSTDTQYF.

The V call is TRBV7-2, the J call TRBJ2-3; weak D call: TRBD2 (5 bases). Deletions cut 4 bases from V and 0 bases from J, with 11 bases between. CDR3 length: 15 residues. CDR1 is SGHTA and CDR2 is FQGNSA in the germline V gene. The CDR3 region has the DNA TGTGCCAGCAGCTCTCAAAGCGGTAGCACAGATACGCAGTATTTT. Its translation is CASSSQSGSTDTQYF.

This clone has a handful of counts. V is TRBV7-6 and J is TRBJ2-5; D unclear. Trimming shortened V by 5 bases and J by 1 base, and 8 bases separated the two germline ends. The CDR3 spans 13 residues. The germline V gene has CDR1 SGHVS and CDR2 FNYEAQ. The chain's CDR3 is CASSATPQETQYF. CDR3 in DNA: TGTGCCAGCAGCGCGACACCCCAAGAGACCCAGTACTTC.

This clone was recorded a few times. Distinct nucleotide sequences in the sample also encode this CDR3. The chain employs TRBV7-2 and TRBJ2-1; D is possibly TRBD2 (6 bases). V gave up 5 bases and J gave up 4 bases, with 15 bases separating them. The germline V gene encodes CDR1 SGHTA and CDR2 FQGNSA. CDR3 length: 15 amino acids. CDR3 residues: CASSPRTTGYNEQFF. In nucleotides, the CDR3 is TGTGCCAGCAGCCCTAGGACTACAGGATACAATGAGCAGTTCTTC.

Only a few counts were recorded for this clone. The gene calls are TRBV29-1 and TRBJ2-1; 10 positions agree with TRBD2. CDR3 length equals 16 residues. The trim removed 5 bases at V and 5 bases at J, leaving 12 bases unmatched. Germline CDR1 SQVTM, CDR2 ANQGSEA. The DNA of the CDR3 is TGCAGCGTTCTTAGCGGGAGGTCGGGGATCGACAATGAGCAGTTCTTC. This gives the protein CSVLSGRSGIDNEQFF.

This clone has a handful of counts. V usage is TRBV29-1 and J usage is TRBJ1-1; no clear D gene. The ends were cut back, 6 bases at V and 0 bases at J, with 8 bases in the middle. Germline V gene data show CDR1 as SQVTM and CDR2 as ANQGSEA. This CDR3 is 12 amino acids long. The CDR3 reads CSVGNLNTEAFF. DNA of the CDR3: TGCAGCGTGGGGAACCTGAACACTGAAGCTTTCTTT.

This clone was picked up a small number of times. The chain employs TRBV30 and TRBJ1-4, with D possibly matching TRBD1 (5 bases). Germline V gene lookup returns CDR1 GTSNPN and CDR2 SVGIG (reference sequence). This CDR3 is 14 amino acids long. V lost 3 bases, J lost 5 bases, and 13 bases lay in between. CDR3 nucleotides: TGTGCCTGGAGATATGGAGGGGCCAATGAAAAACTGTTTTTT. Translation: CAWRYGGANEKLFF.

To note about this clone: This may stem from a read error, because a much larger clone lies one nucleotide away. V gene TRBV5-1 combines with J gene TRBJ2-3; D remains ambiguous. Per germline, CDR1 SGHRS and CDR2 YFSETQ. The V and J ends lost 3 bases and 5 bases respectively, with 4 bases between them. This CDR3 comprises 11 residues. DNA of the CDR3: TGCGCCAGCAGCTGGAAAGATACGCAGTATTTT. Amino acid sequence: CASSWKDTQYF. Supplemented by reference TRBV5-1 and TRBJ2-3, the full variable domain reads KAGVTQTPRYLIKTRGQQVTLSCSPISGHRSVSWYQQTPGQGLQFLFEYFSETQRNKGNFPGRFSGRQFSNSRSEMNVSTLELGDSALYLCASSWKDTQYFGPGTRLTVL.

The rearrangement uses TRBV6-1 and TRBJ2-1; D remains ambiguous. This CDR3 is built from 13 residues. V was shortened by 4 bases and J by 9 bases, with 13 bases between the two germline ends. Germline V gene lookup returns CDR1 MNHNS and CDR2 SASEGT. The CDR3: CASSVAAKIEQFF. In DNA form, the CDR3 reads TGTGCCAGCAGTGTGGCTGCGAAGATTGAGCAGTTCTTC.

The sample holds a few counts of this clone. V is TRBV7-3 and J is TRBJ2-3, with 9 bases fitting TRBD2. The CDR3 loop spans 15 amino acids. Trimming took 0 bases from V and 4 from J; bases not matched to a gene: 2. CDR1 SGHTA and CDR2 FQGTGA come from the germline V gene. For the CDR3, the DNA is TGTGCCAGCAGCTTAACTAGCGGGGGCGCAGATACGCAGTATTTT. Amino acids: CASSLTSGGADTQYF.

In this sample, this clone turned up a few times. V and J are TRBV4-3 and TRBJ2-7, with D hard to call. V was clipped by 4 bases and J by 0 bases, with 13 bases between them. Germline V gene lookup returns CDR1 LGHNA and CDR2 YSLEER. This CDR3 has 15 amino acids. This chain's CDR3 is CASSPRLSPSYEQYF. CDR3 nucleotide sequence: TGCGCCAGCAGCCCTAGACTGTCTCCCTCCTACGAGCAGTACTTC.